The clone carrying this T cell receptor beta chain was observed a handful of times. Using immunoSEQ multiplex PCR, the repertoire was profiled, and TCRdb retains in-frame clones only, with some absent. The table lists some 79,000 clones, 60% to 80% of them singletons. The data stem from a study of shared clonotypes between healthy human individuals. CDR3 length equals 13 residues. Trimming removed 5 bases at V and 6 bases at J, with 11 bases between. Germline V gene sequence: CDR1 SGHDT, CDR2 YYEEEE. This TCR was recovered from a man aged 30 to 39 in good health. The genes are TRBV5-6 and TRBJ2-2, with unresolved D. The source material was memory CD8+ T cells sorted from blood. The subset is: CD45RO+ cells pooled with CCR7-negative TemRA cells. The CDR3 DNA reads as TGTGCCAGCAGTGTTACGTTACCCGGGGAGCTGTTTTTT. Translated: CASSVTLPGELFF. Drawing the rest from reference TRBV5-6 and TRBJ2-2, the complete variable domain is DAGVTQSPTHLIKTRGQQVTLRCSPKSGHDTVSWYQQALGQGPQFIFQYYEEEERQRGNFPDRFSGHQFPNYSSELNVNALLLGDSALYLCASSVTLPGELFFGEGSRLTVL.